A single T cell receptor beta chain is shown here with its context. This entry is derived from a study of radiation and T cells in renal cell carcinoma. Generated by immunoSEQ multiplex PCR, the TCRdb table keeps only in-frame clones and is missing some. The sample shows 150,000 to 200,000 clones, 88% of them seen only once. The germline gives CDR1 LGHNA, CDR2 YSLEER. The CDR3 totals 13 residues. Trimming removed 0 bases from V and 4 bases from J, with 4 bases in between. Time point: blood 4 weeks post-SBRT, at nephrectomy. Stated treatment: 15 Gy SBRT to primary tumor, nephrectomy 4 weeks later. The sequence came from a woman aged 50 to 60 with renal cell carcinoma. Material: blood, obtained from a patient whose treatment included radiotherapy and nephrectomy. V usage is TRBV4-3 and J usage is TRBJ1-3; D call uncertain. The CDR3 DNA follows: TGCGCCAGCAGCCAAGACAGGGGAAACACCATATATTTT. Its translation is CASSQDRGNTIYF.